In its sample, the clone carrying this TCR beta chain was seen a few times. MiXCR, run by TCRdb on the 5' RACE reads, gives a single entry per CDR3 protein. This table has some 38,000 distinct CDR3 sequences, 7% to 10% appearing once. These data are taken from a study of chronic HIV infection and antiretroviral therapy. The CDR3 length is 16 residues. CDR1 and CDR2 (germline): SGDLS, YYNGEE. Trimming removed 3 bases at V and 2 bases at J, with 15 bases between. The receptor comes from an adult who had HIV and had not received antiretroviral therapy, or was an uninfected healthy control (not recorded which). The sequenced sample was peripheral blood. V usage is TRBV9 and J usage is TRBJ2-1; unclear D gene. This CDR3 reads CASSGRTLGTYNEQFF. DNA of the CDR3: TGTGCCAGCAGCGGTCGGACCCTGGGGACCTACAATGAGCAGTTCTTC.